This TCR beta chain appears in the sequencing data of a study of PD-L1 blockade in urothelial cancer (dated 2017 in TCRdb). With respect to the entire study: Every patient began therapy around 2014 and was given atezolizumab 1,200 mg intravenously every 3 weeks. Durable clinical benefit was defined as a progression-free survival longer than 6 months, and TCR features were additionally tested against progression-free survival and overall survival. Pretreatment blood TCR-seq was available for about 27 patients, at least one posttreatment blood collection was obtained for 25 or so patients, and tumor TCR-seq was available for 25 or so patients. An ECOG performance status of 0 or 1 was recorded for the patients, and 0 to 3 prior chemotherapy regimens had been received by the patients. Blood samples were analyzed at 3 weeks after treatment start (second dose) and at 6 weeks after treatment start. Several patients achieved durable clinical benefit and approximately 20 did not. Somatic, immune and clinical correlates of response to PD-L1 blockade with atezolizumab in urothelial cancer were the focus of an exploratory multi-omic analysis. A median of around 150,000 T cells and some 84,000 unique TCRs was obtained from blood samples, and a median clonality of roughly 0.08 was observed. In the same patients, pretreatment tumors underwent whole exome sequencing and RNA sequencing in addition to TCR sequencing. Pretreatment tumor samples, along with matched peripheral blood serially collected before and after atezolizumab treatment, were subjected to TCR sequencing. About 90% of the roughly 29 patients were identified as males with urothelial cancer of bladder origin, and a prior smoking history was reported by 18 of 29 patients.

To estimate absolute template abundance from read counts, synthetic TCR analog templates were spiked into each PCR. TCRbeta CDR3 regions were amplified from genomic DNA with bias-controlled V and J gene primers using the immunoSEQ assay. Sequencing of rearranged TCRbeta segments was done at approximately 20X coverage. From the authors' description of their analysis: Sequencing errors were corrected by clustering, and CDR3s were annotated against IMGT so that V, D and J genes could be assigned. Downstream analyses used only productive TCRbeta rearrangements, leaving out any out-of-frame or stop-codon sequences. To compute clonality, Shannon entropy was normalized by the log of the number of unique productive sequences and then subtracted from one. Clones differing between time points or between blood and tumor were identified by Fisher's exact test with Benjamini-Hochberg correction at adjusted p below 0.01. The clones in this table, taken by TCRdb from immuneACCESS, are in-frame only. Not every clone is retained; where verified, under half of the shortfall comes from an unresolved V gene, and the cause of the rest is unknown. The DNA was the basis for D and trimming; V, J and clone size are from that table. Here the sample has roughly 60,000 clones; around 79% occur a single time. 3.5% to 5.5% of the sample lies in the top ten.

CDR1 and CDR2 (SGHDT, YYEEEE) derive from the germline V gene. The V end gives up 1 base and the J end 5 bases, leaving 5 bases in the junction not matched to a gene. Its CDR3 holds 15 amino acids, cysteine through phenylalanine. CDR3 DNA only is kept here, 45 bases in frame from base 1. The cohort included 25 to 30 patients with locally advanced or metastatic urothelial carcinoma who were treated at Memorial Sloan Kettering on a trial protocol. Peripheral blood mononuclear cells were collected pretreatment and during treatment, at between 1 and 8 total time points per patient. The Qiagen DNeasy Blood extraction kit was used to purify genomic DNA from total PBMCs and tumor samples. Collected pretreatment and during treatment, PBMCs were isolated and stored as previously described. This clone was seen more than once but under ten times. It has no known antigen specificity. One base away there is no much larger clone; base qualities are not given.

General study outcomes and caveats: Improved progression-free and overall survival was found to be associated with pretreatment peripheral blood TCR clonality below the median. Because of the small sample size (n ≈ 27) and the many exploratory analyses performed, the results are intended to be regarded as hypothesis-generating. Greater expansion of tumor-associated TCR clones in peripheral blood 3 weeks after the start of treatment was observed in patients with durable benefit (n of about 21, p = 0.022).

This chain joins TRBV5-6 to TRBJ2-4; the junction holds 8 bases that match TRBD1. The specimen was PBMCs, collected around atezolizumab (anti-PD-L1) treatment. This TCR was sampled from a man in his 70s with urothelial cancer. The CDR3 loop reads CASSLSGQGENIQYF. The DNA reads as follows: TGTGCCAGCAGCTTGTCAGGACAGGGCGAAAACATTCAGTACTTC.